Shown below are 20 T cell receptor beta chains from a single sample sequenced in a study of T cells in localized non-small cell lung cancer. This table comes from immunoSEQ multiplex PCR, and its TCRdb copy is limited to in-frame clones, with some not included. The data show approximately 41,000 clones, with approximately 91% seen just once and approximately 2.5% held by the top ten. The specimen comprised peripheral blood, sampled before any cancer treatment. These receptor sequences come from a female donor over 55 with stage I squamous cell lung carcinoma.

The chain's CDR3 is CASSLNLGQRGSNEQFF. The CDR3 region has the DNA TGTGCCAGCAGCTTAAATCTGGGCCAGAGGGGATCGAATGAGCAGTTCTTC. V and J are TRBV7-3 and TRBJ2-1; D is perhaps TRBD1 or TRBD2 (5 bases each). From germline, CDR1 is SGHTA and CDR2 FQGTGA. The CDR3 is made up of 17 amino acids. The ends were cut back, 1 base at V and 7 bases at J, with 20 bases in the middle.

The chain recombines TRBV6-5 with TRBJ2-5; D uncertain. Trimming pared 4 bases from V and 1 base from J, leaving 7 bases between. Germline CDR1 is MNHEY and CDR2 is SVGAGI. The CDR3 is 13 residues long. CDR3 amino acids: CASSFDGQETQYF. Here the CDR3 DNA reads TGTGCCAGCAGTTTCGACGGCCAAGAGACCCAGTACTTC.

This clone was recorded once. V is TRBV9 and J is TRBJ2-1; 7 bases line up with TRBD1. CDR1 SGDLS and CDR2 YYNGEE come from the germline V gene. CDR3 length: 15 residues. J lost 5 bases, V lost 4 bases, and 9 bases had no gene match. As DNA, the CDR3 is TGTGCCAGCAGCCCGGACAGGAGGTCTGACAATGAGCAGTTCTTC. Translating gives CASSPDRRSDNEQFF.

This rearrangement joins TRBV5-4 to TRBJ2-1, with no clear D. Trimming cost V 0 bases and J 2 bases, with 12 bases left between them. This CDR3 has 16 residues. The germline gives CDR1 SGHNT, CDR2 YYREEE (reference sequence). DNA for the CDR3: TGTGCCAGCAGCTTGGGCGGCAGGTCCCCCTACAATGAGCAGTTCTTC. Protein: CASSLGGRSPYNEQFF.

V gene TRBV29-1 combines with J gene TRBJ2-4; 12 bases match TRBD2. The junction had 2 bases not matched to a gene; V was cut back by 1 base and J by 4 bases. This CDR3 has 15 amino acids. The germline V gene encodes CDR1 SQVTM and CDR2 ANQGSEA. The CDR3: CSVEASGGGKNIQYF. DNA of the CDR3: TGCAGCGTTGAAGCTAGCGGGGGGGGAAAAAACATTCAGTACTTC.

The chain is built from TRBV7-2 and TRBJ1-2, with 7 bases matching TRBD1. Germline V gene lookup returns CDR1 SGHTA and CDR2 FQGNSA. There are 14 residues in the CDR3. Losses at the gene ends were 5 bases for V and 2 bases for J; bases not matched to a gene: 5. In DNA form, the CDR3 reads TGTGCCAGCAGCCCACAACAGGGGAACTATGGCTACACCTTC. Its protein is CASSPQQGNYGYTF. Based on the CDR3 plus reference TRBV7-2 and TRBJ1-2, the full variable domain is GAGVSQSPSNKVTEKGKDVELRCDPISGHTALYWYRQSLGQGLEFLIYFQGNSAPDKSGLPSDRFSAERTGGSVSTLTIQRTQQEDSAVYLCASSPQQGNYGYTFGSGTRLTVV.

This clone was recorded a few times. The chain combines TRBV30 with TRBJ2-1, with 13 bases identical to TRBD2. The CDR3 is made up of 13 amino acids. J lost 9 bases, V lost 2 bases, and 1 base had no gene match. CDR1 is GTSNPN, CDR2 SVGIG, per germline (reference sequence). CDR3 residues: CAWSTSGRGEQFF. The CDR3 DNA reads as TGTGCCTGGAGTACTAGCGGGAGGGGTGAGCAGTTCTTC.

This clone occurred once. This sequence joins TRBV30 and TRBJ1-3; no clear D gene. This CDR3 has 14 amino acids. V was shortened by 5 bases and J by 0 bases, with 11 bases between the two germline ends. Per the germline V gene, CDR1 is GTSNPN and CDR2 is SVGIG (reference sequence). The DNA for the CDR3 is TGTGCCTGGGGTTTGGGCAACTCTGGAAACACCATATATTTT. It is translated as CAWGLGNSGNTIYF.

The rearrangement joins TRBV11-2 to TRBJ2-3; D may be TRBD2 (6 bases). Germline loops: CDR1 SGHAT, CDR2 FQNNGV. The CDR3 sequence is 15 residues long. V lost 0 bases and J 3 bases, leaving 10 bases between the germline ends. The CDR3 reads CASSLEPSATDTQYF. The CDR3 DNA reads as TGTGCCAGCAGCTTAGAGCCTAGCGCAACAGATACGCAGTATTTT.

V is TRBV5-8 and J is TRBJ1-3, with unresolved D. The CDR3 has 15 residues. The V gene's germline CDR1 is SGHTS and CDR2 YDEGEE. Trimming pared 1 base from V and 0 bases from J, leaving 8 bases between. The CDR3 DNA follows: TGTGCCAGCAGCTTGCGCGGGATCTCTGGAAACACCATATATTTT. Translating it yields CASSLRGISGNTIYF.

The J gene is TRBJ1-1, the V gene TRBV10-3; D uncertain. The CDR3 length is 14 residues. Per the germline V gene, CDR1 is ENHRY and CDR2 is SYGVKD. The germline V and J ends were trimmed by 2 bases and 6 bases, with 13 bases remaining between them. The CDR3 region is CAISETDLFPEAFF. The CDR3 DNA reads as TGTGCCATCAGTGAGACAGACCTTTTCCCTGAAGCTTTCTTT.

The rearrangement uses TRBV5-1 and TRBJ2-1, with D perhaps TRBD1 (5 bases). CDR1 is SGHRS and CDR2 is YFSETQ in the germline V gene. V lost 0 bases, J lost 3 bases, and 10 bases lay in between. The length of the CDR3 is 15 residues. CDR3 protein: CASSLGGLIYNEQFF. The CDR3 coding sequence is TGCGCCAGCAGCTTGGGGGGCCTTATCTACAATGAGCAGTTCTTC.

The sample holds one count of this clone. The V call is TRBV4-3, the J call TRBJ2-6; 7 bases agree with TRBD1. This CDR3 is 19 amino acids long. The germline CDR1 and CDR2 sequences are LGHNA and YSLEER. V shed 1 base, J shed 1 base, and the junction held 10 bases outside the gene matches. CDR3 sequence reads: CASSQGDSYTFSGANVLTF. Written as DNA, the CDR3 is TGCGCCAGCAGCCAAGGGGACAGTTACACGTTTTCTGGGGCCAACGTCCTGACTTTC.

The V gene is TRBV30, the J gene TRBJ2-1; D is uncertain. V was pared by 0 bases and J by 0 bases, with 6 bases between. Germline V gene sequence: CDR1 GTSNPN, CDR2 SVGIG (reference sequence). The CDR3 is 14 residues long. The CDR3 nucleotides read TGTGCCTGGAGTGTTGCCAACTCCTACAATGAGCAGTTCTTC. This sequence encodes CAWSVANSYNEQFF. Based on the CDR3 plus reference TRBV30 and TRBJ2-1, the full variable domain is SQTIHQWPATLVQPVGSPLSLECTVEGTSNPNLYWYRQAAGRGLQLLFYSVGIGQISSEVPQNLSASRPQDRQFILSSKKLLLSDSGFYLCAWSVANSYNEQFFGPGTRLTVL.

The genes are TRBV11-2 and TRBJ2-1; D is possibly TRBD1 (5 bases). The CDR3 contains 14 residues. Germline V gives CDR1 SGHAT, CDR2 FQNNGV. The ends were cut back, 3 bases at V and 10 bases at J, with 16 bases in the middle. The CDR3 loop reads CASSLGPPASEQFF. DNA of the CDR3: TGTGCCAGCAGCTTGGGGCCCCCCGCGAGCGAGCAGTTCTTC. The full variable domain, with the rest looked up from reference TRBV11-2 and TRBJ2-1, is EAGVAQSPRYKIIEKRQSVAFWCNPISGHATLYWYQQILGQGPKLLIQFQNNGVVDDSQLPKDRFSAERLKGVDSTLKIQPAKLEDSAVYLCASSLGPPASEQFFGPGTRLTVL.

This clone showed up just a few times. The V call is TRBV9, the J call TRBJ2-2, with D unresolved. Germline V gene lookup returns CDR1 SGDLS and CDR2 YYNGEE. The CDR3 contains 15 residues. V shed 0 bases and J shed 5 bases, with 11 bases lying between them. The CDR3 spells CASSVGSGDTGELFF. CDR3 nucleotide sequence: TGTGCCAGCAGCGTAGGTAGTGGGGATACCGGGGAGCTGTTTTTT.

The rearrangement links TRBV30 to TRBJ1-5; weak D call: TRBD1 (6 bases). Germline-derived CDR1 and CDR2 are GTSNPN and SVGIG (reference sequence). This CDR3 has 14 residues. Trimming stripped 3 bases from V and 1 base from J, with 10 bases between. The CDR3 DNA reads as TGTGCCTGGAGCAGAGGACAGAGCAATCAGCCCCAGCATTTT. Its protein product is CAWSRGQSNQPQHF. Filled out from reference TRBV30 and TRBJ1-5, the complete variable domain reads SQTIHQWPATLVQPVGSPLSLECTVEGTSNPNLYWYRQAAGRGLQLLFYSVGIGQISSEVPQNLSASRPQDRQFILSSKKLLLSDSGFYLCAWSRGQSNQPQHFGDGTRLSIL.

The V and J genes are TRBV1 and TRBJ2-1; the table assigns TRBD2, which was not confirmed against the DNA. TRBV1 represents a pseudogene. The CDR3 spans 16 residues. The DNA for the CDR3 is TGCACCAGCAGCCAAGCCCACGCGGGCCCGACTAATGAGCAGTTCTTC. Translated, it gives CTSSQAHAGPTNEQFF.

The rearrangement uses TRBV2 and TRBJ2-3; D possibly corresponds to TRBD2 (5 bases). In germline, CDR1 is SNHLY, CDR2 FYNNEI. The CDR3 is 11 amino acids. Trimming left V 4 bases short and J 9 bases short, with 8 bases between. CDR3 DNA: TGTGCCAGCAGTGTTAGAGGGACGCAGTATTTT. Its protein is CASSVRGTQYF.

The V and J genes are TRBV27 and TRBJ2-7, with TRBD1 identical over 10 bases. Germline CDR1 is MNHEY and CDR2 is SMNVEV (reference sequence). With V trimmed by 5 bases and J by 4 bases, 5 bases remained unmatched. The CDR3 runs 14 residues. CDR3 bases: TGTGCCAGCAGTACGGGACAGGGGACTTACGAGCAGTACTTC. Translated, it gives CASSTGQGTYEQYF.